This TCR beta chain was observed in a study of T cell responses to AZD1222 COVID-19 vaccine. Clones were sequenced by immunoSEQ multiplex PCR, and TCRdb holds only the in-frame ones, with some missing. The sample shows 150,000 to 200,000 clones, 85% to 90% of them seen only once. The CDR3 loop spans 12 amino acids. The germline V and J ends were trimmed by 1 base and 7 bases, with 4 bases remaining between them. Germline V gene sequence: CDR1 SEHNR, CDR2 FQNEAQ (reference sequence). The V gene is TRBV7-9, the J gene TRBJ1-4; D is undetermined. The sequencing here drew on peripheral blood, taken on day 0 of MenACWY control vaccination. The TCR was taken from an adult in good health. CDR3 sequence: CASSLDAEKLFF. As DNA, the CDR3 is TGTGCCAGCAGCTTAGACGCTGAAAAACTGTTTTTT. The variable domain in full, completed from reference TRBV7-9 and TRBJ1-4, reads DTGVSQNPRHKITKRGQNVTFRCDPISEHNRLYWYRQTLGQGPEFLTYFQNEAQLEKSRLLSDRFSAERPKGSFSTLEIQRTEQGDSAMYLCASSLDAEKLFFGSGTQLSVL.